Presented here are 9 T cell receptor beta chains from one specimen sequenced in a study of blood T cell repertoires in COVID-19 (dated by TCRdb to 2020 to 2021). Preparation of the library involved the immunoSEQ multiplex PCR assay. Entries here come from immuneACCESS through TCRdb and include only in-frame sequences with V and J called. Some clones fail to appear in such tables; in the studies checked, an unresolved V gene covers under half of the shortfall, and the cause of the remainder is unknown. The sample yields tens of thousands of clones; around two thirds were counted once. The top ten clonotypes cover 51% of the sample. The sequencing input was PBMCs or T cells enriched from blood (not recorded which). These receptors were taken from a woman in her sixties who had been exposed to COVID-19.

This clone appeared a few times. The chain is built from TRBV7-8 and TRBJ2-7; 7 nucleotides align to TRBD2. V trimming: 5 bases; J trimming: 3 bases; junction bases outside the gene matches: 10. Germline-derived CDR1 and CDR2 are SGHVS and FQNEAQ. This CDR3 is 15 amino acids long. DNA of the CDR3: TGTGCCAGCAGCCAGACCCCGGGACTACTCTACGAGCAGTACTTC. Its translation: CASSQTPGLLYEQYF.

This sequence joins TRBV3-1 (or the pseudogene TRBV3-2) and TRBJ2-1, with a weak D call TRBD1 (5 bases). The germline V gene encodes CDR1 LGHDT and CDR2 YNNKEL (reference sequence). The V gene lost 0 bases and the J gene lost 3 bases, with 9 bases spanning the gap. The CDR3 spans 15 residues. Here the CDR3 reads CASSQDQGFYNEQFF. The CDR3 nucleotides read TGTGCCAGCAGCCAAGACCAGGGATTCTACAATGAGCAGTTCTTC.

This rearrangement joins TRBV28 to TRBJ2-7, with TRBD1 matching 10 bases. Germline V gene lookup returns CDR1 MDHEN and CDR2 SYDVKM. Trimming removed 1 base from V and 5 bases from J; junction bases left unmatched: 5. The CDR3 has 15 amino acids. This CDR3 is CASSLLDRGPDEQYF. CDR3 coding DNA: TGTGCCAGCAGTTTATTAGACAGGGGGCCAGACGAGCAGTACTTC. Combining the CDR3 with reference TRBV28 and TRBJ2-7 gives the whole variable domain DVKVTQSSRYLVKRTGEKVFLECVQDMDHENMFWYRQDPGLGLRLIYFSYDVKMKEKGDIPEGYSVSREKKERFSLILESASTNQTSMYLCASSLLDRGPDEQYFGPGTRLTVT.

This chain links TRBV29-1 with TRBJ1-4; no reliable D call. Trimming left V 7 bases short and J 0 bases short, with 9 bases between. Germline V CDR1 and CDR2: SQVTM, ANQGSEA. CDR3 size: 13 residues. CDR3 DNA sequence: TGCAGCGCCAGACACGCAACTAATGAAAAACTGTTTTTT. Its protein is CSARHATNEKLFF.

The rearrangement uses TRBV30 and TRBJ1-2, with D tentatively TRBD1 (6 bases). Germline V CDR1 and CDR2: GTSNPN, SVGIG (reference sequence). The CDR3 spans 12 residues. The CDR3 bases are TGTGCTTGCAACAGGGCCAACTATGGCTACACCTTC. Translated, it gives CACNRANYGYTF.

The chain carries TRBV10-3 and TRBJ1-5, with a possible D match to TRBD1 (5 bases). CDR1 and CDR2 from the germline V gene are ENHRY and SYGVKD. The CDR3 runs 14 residues. V lost 2 bases to trimming and J lost 4 bases, with 9 bases between them. Here the CDR3 DNA reads TGTGCCATCAGTGAGAGTCAGGGTAATCAGCCCCAGCATTTT. It encodes CAISESQGNQPQHF.

The chain links TRBV10-2 to TRBJ1-2; perhaps TRBD1 as D (5 bases). Between the trimmed V and J ends, which lost 4 bases and 2 bases, there was a span of 11 bases. CDR3 length equals 14 residues. Looked up from germline, CDR1 is WSHSY and CDR2 is SAAADI. CDR3 nucleotide sequence: TGCGCCAGCAGTGTAGGGGCTCTAAACTATGGCTACACCTTC. It encodes CASSVGALNYGYTF.

This clone was seen only once. The V gene is TRBV7-2, the J gene TRBJ2-3, with D unresolved. In germline, CDR1 is SGHTA, CDR2 FQGNSA. The ends were cut back, 8 bases at V and 5 bases at J, with 11 bases in the middle. There are 12 residues in the CDR3. For the CDR3, the DNA is TGTGCCAGCGCCCTCGGAGAAGATACGCAGTATTTT. Translated: CASALGEDTQYF. Complete variable domain (other parts from reference TRBV7-2 and TRBJ2-3): GAGVSQSPSNKVTEKGKDVELRCDPISGHTALYWYRQSLGQGLEFLIYFQGNSAPDKSGLPSDRFSAERTGGSVSTLTIQRTQQEDSAVYLCASALGEDTQYFGPGTRLTVL.

The chain combines TRBV24-1 with TRBJ1-5; unclear D gene. Trimming took off 5 bases at V and 4 bases at J, with 17 bases between the two ends. CDR1 KGHDR and CDR2 SFDVKD come from the germline V gene. The CDR3 spans 16 residues. The CDR3 coding sequence is TGTGCCACCAGTGCCGAGGGCCCCCACGAAAATCAGCCCCAGCATTTT. Its protein is CATSAEGPHENQPQHF.